A single sample is the source of the 17 T cell receptor beta chains below, sequenced in a study of technical replicates of blood from several donors. Sequenced by immunoSEQ multiplex PCR; TCRdb stores in-frame clones only, minus some. The sample lists 75,000 to 90,000 clones; over 90% were seen once. The sequenced material came from T cells isolated from PBMCs. The receptors were sampled from a human donor in good health.

This clone came up once. The chain recombines TRBV6-1 with TRBJ2-2; 8 nucleotides align to TRBD1. V trimming: 8 bases; J trimming: 3 bases; junction bases outside the gene matches: 5. Germline V CDR1 and CDR2: MNHNS, SASEGT. The CDR3 loop spans 14 amino acids. In nucleotides, the CDR3 is TGTGCCAGCTCGAGGGGACAGGACACCGGGGAGCTGTTTTTT. Translating gives CASSRGQDTGELFF.

The rearrangement joins TRBV7-8 to TRBJ1-5, with TRBD1 as a possible D gene (5 bases). This CDR3 contains 15 residues. Trimming took 4 bases from V and 8 from J, leaving 18 bases between them. The germline V gene has CDR1 SGHVS and CDR2 FQNEAQ. DNA for the CDR3: TGTGCCAGCAGCTCCTTGGGGCTGCCGGAGAAGCCCCAGCATTTT. It encodes CASSSLGLPEKPQHF. Based on the CDR3 plus reference TRBV7-8 and TRBJ1-5, the full variable domain is GAGVSQSPRYKVAKRGQDVALRCDPISGHVSLFWYQQALGQGPEFLTYFQNEAQLDKSGLPSDRFFAERPEGSVSTLKIQRTQQEDSAVYLCASSSLGLPEKPQHFGDGTRLSIL.

The chain joins TRBV29-1 to TRBJ2-7; D perhaps matches TRBD1 (5 bases). CDR1 SQVTM and CDR2 ANQGSEA come from the germline V gene. The CDR3 spans 14 residues. Trimming cost V 2 bases and J 4 bases, with 15 bases left between them. The CDR3 bases are TGCAGCGTTGAAAACAGGCATAAGTCTTACGAGCAGTACTTC. This encodes CSVENRHKSYEQYF.

The CDR3 here is CASEEPPSGANYGYTF. For the CDR3, the DNA is TGTGCCAGCGAAGAACCCCCTTCGGGGGCTAACTATGGCTACACCTTC. V is TRBV6-6 and J is TRBJ1-2; D is possibly TRBD1 (5 bases). This CDR3 region has 16 residues. V was pared by 8 bases and J by 0 bases, with 19 bases between. CDR1 and CDR2 from the germline V gene are MNHNY and SVGAGI (reference sequence).

To note about this clone: Germline is not matched at one junction end, which may reflect a read error. The CDR3 here is CASSFGTGYNEKLFF. In DNA, the CDR3 is TGTGCTAGCAGCTTTGGGACAGGGTATAATGAAAAACTGTTTTTT. The chain has TRBV7-7 and TRBJ1-4, with 9 positions matching TRBD1. From germline, CDR1 is SSHAT and CDR2 FNYEAQ (reference sequence). The CDR3 loop spans 15 amino acids.

This chain connects TRBV19 to TRBJ2-7; the match to TRBD1 covers 7 bases. CDR1 and CDR2 (germline): LNHDA, SQIVND (reference sequence). The trim removed 5 bases at V and 7 bases at J, leaving 8 bases unmatched. The CDR3 is 13 amino acids. CDR3 loop: CASSRQGRGEQYF. The CDR3 DNA reads TGTGCCAGTAGTCGACAGGGCAGAGGGGAGCAGTACTTC.

The chain links TRBV19 to TRBJ1-4; weak D call: TRBD1 (6 bases). Germline CDR1 and CDR2: LNHDA and SQIVND (reference sequence). The CDR3 is 12 residues long. The V and J ends lost 6 bases and 7 bases respectively, with 9 bases between them. The CDR3 is CASRQGFEKLFF. CDR3 DNA: TGTGCCAGTAGACAGGGTTTTGAAAAACTGTTTTTT.

CDR3 protein: CASSQDWRASGETQYF. In DNA form, the CDR3 reads TGTGCCAGCAGCCAAGATTGGAGGGCGAGCGGAGAGACCCAGTACTTC. This chain links TRBV4-2 with TRBJ2-5, with D tentatively TRBD2 (6 bases). This CDR3 has 16 amino acids. Between the trimmed V and J ends, which lost 0 bases and 4 bases, there was a span of 15 bases. In germline, CDR1 is LGHNA, CDR2 YNFKEQ.

The chain uses TRBV28 and TRBJ2-7; 7 bases map to TRBD1. Germline CDR1 reads MDHEN; CDR2 reads SYDVKM. The junction had 3 bases not matched to a gene; V was cut back by 6 bases and J by 4 bases. CDR3 length: 12 residues. The CDR3 loop reads CASRPGGYEQYF. The DNA of the CDR3 is TGTGCCAGCAGACCAGGGGGTTACGAGCAGTACTTC. Filled out from reference TRBV28 and TRBJ2-7, the complete variable domain reads DVKVTQSSRYLVKRTGEKVFLECVQDMDHENMFWYRQDPGLGLRLIYFSYDVKMKEKGDIPEGYSVSREKKERFSLILESASTNQTSMYLCASRPGGYEQYFGPGTRLTVT.

This rearrangement joins TRBV5-4 to TRBJ2-7; 7 bases fit TRBD2. Germline lookup yields CDR1 SGHNT and CDR2 YYREEE (reference sequence). The CDR3 is 13 amino acids. V trimming: 5 bases; J trimming: 1 base; junction bases outside the gene matches: 3. CDR3 loop: CASRRESSYEQYF. In DNA, the CDR3 is TGTGCCAGCAGGCGGGAGAGTTCCTACGAGCAGTACTTC. Full variable domain (remainder filled in from reference TRBV5-4 and TRBJ2-7): ETGVTQSPTHLIKTRGQQVTLRCSSQSGHNTVSWYQQALGQGPQFIFQYYREEENGRGNFPPRFSGLQFPNYSSELNVNALELDDSALYLCASRRESSYEQYFGPGTRLTVT.

DNA of the CDR3: TGTGCCAGCAGTTTGGGCGAGAATGAGCAGTTCTTC. Encoded protein: CASSLGENEQFF. This rearrangement joins TRBV28 to TRBJ2-1; D is ambiguous. Trimming took 3 bases from V and 7 from J, leaving 7 bases between them. This CDR3 spans 12 amino acids. From germline, CDR1 is MDHEN and CDR2 SYDVKM.

V is TRBV28 and J is TRBJ2-3; 13 bases line up with TRBD2. J gave up 2 bases and V 5 bases, and 16 bases lay outside the gene matches. Germline V gene data show CDR1 as MDHEN and CDR2 as SYDVKM. This CDR3 region has 20 residues. CDR3 coding DNA: TGTGCCAGCAGTGAACGGACTAGCGGGAGTTTACCACTTGTCACAGATACGCAGTATTTT. It codes for CASSERTSGSLPLVTDTQYF.

This rearrangement joins TRBV9 to TRBJ2-3; D possibly corresponds to TRBD2 (5 bases). The germline V and J ends were trimmed by 4 bases and 2 bases, with 14 bases remaining between them. This CDR3 is built from 15 residues. Germline CDR1 and CDR2: SGDLS and YYNGEE. CDR3 in DNA: TGTGCCAGCAGCCCAGAAGGCGGGTACACAGATACGCAGTATTTT. The encoded protein is CASSPEGGYTDTQYF. Full variable domain (rest looked up from reference TRBV9 and TRBJ2-3): DSGVTQTPKHLITATGQRVTLRCSPRSGDLSVYWYQQSLDQGLQFLIQYYNGEERAKGNILERFSAQQFPDLHSELNLSSLELGDSALYFCASSPEGGYTDTQYFGPGTRLTVL.

The chain has TRBV4-2 and TRBJ2-7; 7 nucleotides line up with TRBD1. CDR3 length: 15 amino acids. V lost 1 base, J lost 6 bases, and 9 bases stayed unmatched. CDR1 and CDR2 (germline): LGHNA, YNFKEQ. CDR3 protein: CASSQGQDRRLEQYF. CDR3 in DNA: TGTGCCAGCAGCCAAGGTCAGGACAGGCGTCTCGAGCAGTACTTC.

The V call is TRBV6-1, the J call TRBJ1-1; D may be TRBD1 (5 bases). The CDR3 runs 16 residues. Germline assignment: CDR1 MNHNS and CDR2 SASEGT. Trimming removed 3 bases at V and 0 bases at J, with 14 bases between. In nucleotides, the CDR3 is TGTGCCAGCAGTGACTACAGGTCTTCTGTGAACACTGAAGCTTTCTTT. Amino acid sequence: CASSDYRSSVNTEAFF.

The chain combines TRBV9 with TRBJ2-1, with 10 bases aligning to TRBD1. Germline trimming cut 2 bases from V and 8 bases from J; bases unmatched to any gene: 4. The germline gives CDR1 SGDLS, CDR2 YYNGEE. The CDR3 is 14 amino acids. The CDR3 region has the DNA TGTGCCAGCAGCGTGACAGGGGGCATCTATGAGCAGTTCTTC. It codes for CASSVTGGIYEQFF.

The chain combines TRBV10-2 with TRBJ1-2, with D possibly TRBD1 on 5 matching bases. CDR1 is WSHSY, CDR2 SAAADI, per germline. The germline V and J ends were trimmed by 3 bases and 2 bases, with 10 bases remaining between them. The CDR3 spans 14 residues. DNA of the CDR3: TGCGCCAGCAGTGATGTCCGACAGAACTATGGCTACACCTTC. This codes for CASSDVRQNYGYTF.